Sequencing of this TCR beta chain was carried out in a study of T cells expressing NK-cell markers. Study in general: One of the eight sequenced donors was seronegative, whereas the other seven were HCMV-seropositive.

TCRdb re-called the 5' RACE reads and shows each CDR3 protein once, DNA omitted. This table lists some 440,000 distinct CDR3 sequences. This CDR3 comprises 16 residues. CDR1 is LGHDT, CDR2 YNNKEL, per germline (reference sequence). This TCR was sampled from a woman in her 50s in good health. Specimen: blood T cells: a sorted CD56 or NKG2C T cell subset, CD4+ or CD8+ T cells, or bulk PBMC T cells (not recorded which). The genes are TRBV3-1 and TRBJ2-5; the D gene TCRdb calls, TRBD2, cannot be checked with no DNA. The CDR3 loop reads CASSQVERWDQETQYF.